One sample yielded the 4 T cell receptor beta chains listed below, sequenced in a study of OX40 agonist ivuxolimab in advanced cancers. Receptor libraries were prepared by the immunoSEQ multiplex PCR assay. TCRdb took this table from immuneACCESS and kept in-frame rearrangements with V and J called. Such tables lack part of the clones; where checked against another copy, unresolved V genes explain under half of the gap, and the rest is unexplained. The sample table lists under 70,000 clones, around nine tenths of them with a count of one. The ten top clones hold around 8% of the sample. Material: CD4+ or CD8+ T cells sorted from blood, obtained in a trial of the OX40 agonist ivuxolimab. These receptors came from an adult with an advanced solid tumor such as melanoma, head and neck, liver or kidney cancer.

Comments on this clone: The sample carries other DNA sequences with the same CDR3. The J gene is TRBJ2-7, the V gene TRBV10-3; no definite D call. Trimming removed 2 bases at V and 3 bases at J, with 2 bases between. Germline CDR1 reads ENHRY; CDR2 reads SYGVKD. This CDR3 comprises 11 residues. The CDR3 DNA is TGTGCCATCAGTGAGGGCTACGAGCAGTACTTC. It yields the protein CAISEGYEQYF.

This clone is a singleton in its sample. J is TRBJ2-1 and V is TRBV4-1; D remains ambiguous. V dropped 8 bases and J dropped 8 bases, with 16 bases sitting between them. Germline CDR1 and CDR2: MGHRA and YSYEKL. The CDR3 has 13 amino acids. The CDR3 is CASSANTNYEQFF. The DNA for the CDR3 is TGCGCCAGCTCAGCCAATACGAACTATGAGCAGTTCTTC.

This chain links TRBV4-1 with TRBJ1-4; TRBD1 might be the D (5 bases). V lost 0 bases, J lost 2 bases, and 13 bases lay in between. CDR1 and CDR2 from the germline V gene are MGHRA and YSYEKL. The CDR3 extends over 17 amino acids. Here the CDR3 reads CASSQDGAGGTNEKLFF. CDR3 bases: TGCGCCAGCAGCCAAGATGGGGCGGGGGGGACTAATGAAAAACTGTTTTTT.

The rearrangement links TRBV27 to TRBJ2-7, with D possibly TRBD2 on 5 matching bases. The CDR3 loop spans 12 amino acids. V was cut by 2 bases and J by 5 bases, with 7 bases left in between. The germline V gene encodes CDR1 MNHEY and CDR2 SMNVEV (reference sequence). The CDR3 DNA reads TGTGCCAGCAGTTTAATCGGGAACGAGCAGTACTTC. Encoded protein: CASSLIGNEQYF.